The clone carrying this T cell receptor (beta chain) was picked up a small number of times. This entry is derived from a study of radiotherapy plus CTLA-4 blockade in lung cancer. Some clones are missing from TCRdb's copy, which holds only in-frame ones; the method was immunoSEQ multiplex PCR. Here the sample spans 57,000 or so clones, roughly 80% being singletons. This CDR3 has 18 amino acids. CDR1 and CDR2 from the germline V gene are SGDLS and YYNGEE. Trimming cost V 2 bases and J 0 bases; bases outside gene matches: 7. Enrolled patients, whose metastatic non-small-cell lung cancer was chemo-refractory, received focal radiation plus CTLA-4 blockade with ipilimumab.

The origin of this receptor is a human donor with non-small cell lung cancer who had a complete response to radiotherapy plus ipilimumab. The gene calls are TRBV9 and TRBJ2-1; 11 bases align to TRBD1. Sequenced here: peripheral blood, sampled from a patient treated with radiotherapy plus ipilimumab. CDR3 bases: TGTGCCAGCAGCGTGGGGACAGGGGGTATGAGCTCCTACAATGAGCAGTTCTTC. This encodes CASSVGTGGMSSYNEQFF.